This TCR beta chain was sequenced in a study of T cells in Graves' hyperthyroidism and ophthalmopathy. This CDR3 contains 13 residues. Germline V gene lookup returns CDR1 LNHDA and CDR2 SQIVND (reference sequence). Trimming stripped 1 base from V and 6 bases from J, with 9 bases between. On this clonotype itself: Its specificity is unknown.

Study results and caveats: In the blood, most expanded thyroid clonotypes above 0.001 appeared as well.

Isolation of PBMCs was performed on around 9.4 ml fresh peripheral blood. It was RNA transcripts that yielded the amplified TCR beta CDR3 regions. The TCR CDR3 was amplified in a first-round RT-PCR using the HTBI primer set. From the multiplex PCR reads, TCRdb called clonotypes with MiXCR, one entry per CDR3 protein. Altogether hundreds of thousands of distinct CDR3 sequences are present, about 15% being singletons, with the ten largest covering roughly 13%. The origin of this receptor is a man aged 18 to 30 with Graves' ophthalmopathy. Material: blood. The V call is TRBV19, the J call TRBJ1-2; tentatively, D is TRBD1 (5 bases). The CDR3 nucleotides read TGTGCCAGTAGTATAGGAGCAGGGAATGGCTACACCTTC. Translation gives CASSIGAGNGYTF. Together with reference TRBV19 and TRBJ1-2, the CDR3 gives the full variable domain: DGGITQSPKYLFRKEGQNVTLSCEQNLNHDAMYWYRQDPGQGLRLIYYSQIVNDFQKGDIAEGYSVSREKKESFPLTVTSAQKNPTAFYLCASSIGAGNGYTFGSGTRLTVV.